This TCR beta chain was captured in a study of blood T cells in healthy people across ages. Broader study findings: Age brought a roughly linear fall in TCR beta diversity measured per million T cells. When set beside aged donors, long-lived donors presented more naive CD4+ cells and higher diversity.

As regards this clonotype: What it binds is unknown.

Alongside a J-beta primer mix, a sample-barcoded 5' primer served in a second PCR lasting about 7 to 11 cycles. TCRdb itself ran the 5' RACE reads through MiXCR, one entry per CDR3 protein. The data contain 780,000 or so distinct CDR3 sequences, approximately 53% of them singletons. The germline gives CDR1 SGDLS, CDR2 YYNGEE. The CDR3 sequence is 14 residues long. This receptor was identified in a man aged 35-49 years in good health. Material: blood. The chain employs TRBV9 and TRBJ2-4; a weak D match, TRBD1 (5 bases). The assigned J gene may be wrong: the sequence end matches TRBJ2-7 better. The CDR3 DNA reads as TGTGCCAGCAGCGTCTCGACAGAACCCTACGAGCAGTACTTC. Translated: CASSVSTEPYEQYF.